Below, 28 T cell receptor beta chains from the same sample are listed, as sequenced in a study of cytomegalovirus exposure and HLA in healthy donors. Primers: 60 Vbeta forward and 13 Jbeta reverse. TCRdb keeps only in-frame clones here, not all; method: immunoSEQ multiplex PCR. The sample contains about 110,000 clones, around 85% of which appear only once. The sequencing input was PBMCs. The receptors originated from a man between 60 and 70 years old in good health and CMV-seronegative.

The chain carries TRBV27 and TRBJ2-3, with D tentatively TRBD2 (6 bases). The CDR3 is 15 residues long. V was trimmed by 1 base and J by 5 bases, leaving 13 bases between them. The germline V gene has CDR1 MNHEY and CDR2 SMNVEV (reference sequence). The chain's CDR3 is CASSLWFQGGDTQYF. Written as DNA, the CDR3 is TGTGCCAGCAGTTTATGGTTTCAGGGAGGAGATACGCAGTATTTT.

The chain combines TRBV7-6 with TRBJ2-1; weak D call: TRBD1 (5 bases). V was trimmed by 4 bases and J by 0 bases, leaving 10 bases between them. The CDR3 loop spans 15 amino acids. The V gene's germline CDR1 is SGHVS and CDR2 FNYEAQ. The CDR3 loop is CASSSDRSSYNEQFF. CDR3 nucleotides: TGTGCCAGCAGCTCCGACAGAAGCTCCTACAATGAGCAGTTCTTC.

The J gene is TRBJ2-1, the V gene TRBV6-4; 11 bases map to TRBD2. CDR1 is MRHNA, CDR2 SNTAGT, per germline. This CDR3 is 13 amino acids long. The V and J ends lost 5 bases and 6 bases, in that order; junction bases with no gene match: 0. The CDR3 reads CASSLAGGNEQFF. For the CDR3, the DNA is TGTGCCAGCAGTCTAGCGGGAGGCAATGAGCAGTTCTTC.

This clone was counted a few times. The CDR3 DNA sequence: TGCGCCAGCAGTGAGGTGGGATCGGACTCTAGCACAGATACGCAGTATTTT. Protein sequence: CASSEVGSDSSTDTQYF. This chain joins TRBV10-1 and TRBJ2-3, with a weak D call TRBD2 (5 bases). The germline CDR1 and CDR2 sequences are WNHNN and SYGVQD (reference sequence). The CDR3 is 17 amino acids. V was clipped by 2 bases and J by 0 bases, with 15 bases between them.

This chain joins TRBV10-3 and TRBJ2-1; a possible D gene is TRBD2 (7 bases). The CDR3 has 14 amino acids. Trimming left V 7 bases short and J 5 bases short, with 15 bases between. Germline CDR1 ENHRY, CDR2 SYGVKD. As DNA, the CDR3 is TGTGCCATCAACACCCGGGGGGCGGACAATGAGCAGTTCTTC. It encodes CAINTRGADNEQFF.

V gene TRBV7-9 combines with J gene TRBJ1-4, with TRBD1 matching over 8 bases. The J segment lost 8 bases and the V segment lost 6 bases, leaving 5 bases of the junction unmatched. CDR3 length: 13 amino acids. CDR1 is SEHNR, CDR2 FQNEAQ, per germline (reference sequence). CDR3 amino acids: CASRGTGGEKLFF. In DNA form, the CDR3 reads TGTGCCAGCAGGGGGACAGGAGGAGAAAAACTGTTTTTT.

This clone has just a few counts. The V call is TRBV9, the J call TRBJ2-2; TRBD2 matches 13 bases. The J segment lost 7 bases and the V segment lost 3 bases, leaving 12 bases of the junction unmatched. Germline assignment: CDR1 SGDLS and CDR2 YYNGEE. This CDR3 has 18 amino acids. The CDR3 sequence is CASSAGTSGVRTGGELFF. CDR3 coding DNA: TGTGCCAGCAGCGCTGGGACTAGCGGGGTACGAACAGGCGGGGAGCTGTTTTTT.

The chain is built from TRBV2 and TRBJ1-2, with TRBD1 matching over 7 bases. The V gene's germline CDR1 is SNHLY and CDR2 FYNNEI. The CDR3 length is 13 residues. Trimming removed 7 bases from V and 1 base from J; junction bases left unmatched: 3. The CDR3, as DNA: TGTGCCAGCATGCAGGGGGTTAACTATGGCTACACCTTC. Its translation: CASMQGVNYGYTF.

The chain carries TRBV4-2 and TRBJ2-2, with 7 positions matching TRBD2. Germline V gene lookup returns CDR1 LGHNA and CDR2 YNFKEQ. The CDR3 length is 14 residues. Trimming removed 9 bases from V and 7 bases from J; junction bases left unmatched: 11. The DNA for the CDR3 is TGTGCCAGTGCTAGGAGCGGGGCGGGCGGGGAGCTGTTTTTT. The encoded protein is CASARSGAGGELFF.

The chain recombines TRBV5-4 with TRBJ2-1; the match to TRBD2 covers 12 bases. CDR3 length equals 18 residues. The V and J ends lost 3 bases and 10 bases, in that order; junction bases with no gene match: 17. Germline V gene sequence: CDR1 SGHNT, CDR2 YYREEE (reference sequence). This chain's CDR3 is CASSSAQLFLAGGSEQFF. As DNA, the CDR3 is TGTGCCAGCAGCTCCGCCCAACTTTTCCTAGCGGGGGGGTCAGAGCAGTTCTTC.

The chain has TRBV2 and TRBJ2-5, with TRBD2 as a possible D gene (6 bases). Germline assignment: CDR1 SNHLY and CDR2 FYNNEI. The CDR3 is 14 amino acids. V lost 5 bases, J lost 1 base, and 11 bases lay in between. The CDR3 is CASSRDWSQETQYF. The CDR3 DNA reads as TGTGCCAGCAGTAGGGACTGGAGCCAAGAGACCCAGTACTTC. Based on the CDR3 plus reference TRBV2 and TRBJ2-5, the full variable domain is EPEVTQTPSHQVTQMGQEVILRCVPISNHLYFYWYRQILGQKVEFLVSFYNNEISEKSEIFDDQFSVERPDGSNFTLKIRSTKLEDSAMYFCASSRDWSQETQYFGPGTRLLVL.

The chain's CDR3 is CASLSLSGGAYNEQFF. CDR3 nucleotides: TGTGCCAGCTTATCGTTGAGCGGGGGAGCCTACAATGAGCAGTTCTTC. The chain links TRBV2 to TRBJ2-1, with 8 nucleotides matching TRBD2. The junction had 11 bases not matched to a gene; V was cut back by 8 bases and J by 2 bases. CDR1 and CDR2 from the germline V gene are SNHLY and FYNNEI. The CDR3 consists of 16 residues.

The chain uses TRBV7-9 and TRBJ1-3; weak D call: TRBD1 (6 bases). Trimming took 7 bases from V and 2 from J, leaving 12 bases between them. The germline gives CDR1 SEHNR, CDR2 FQNEAQ (reference sequence). The CDR3 extends over 14 amino acids. CDR3 sequence reads: CASTMNRAGNTIYF. The DNA of the CDR3 is TGTGCCAGCACCATGAACAGGGCTGGAAACACCATATATTTT. Full variable domain (rest looked up from reference TRBV7-9 and TRBJ1-3): DTGVSQNPRHKITKRGQNVTFRCDPISEHNRLYWYRQTLGQGPEFLTYFQNEAQLEKSRLLSDRFSAERPKGSFSTLEIQRTEQGDSAMYLCASTMNRAGNTIYFGEGSWLTVV.

The rearrangement joins TRBV4-2 to TRBJ1-3; D is uncertain. The V end lost 0 bases, the J end lost 0 bases, and 15 bases lay between the germline ends. The germline gives CDR1 LGHNA, CDR2 YNFKEQ. This CDR3 contains 18 residues. In DNA, the CDR3 is TGTGCCAGCAGCCAAGATCTGAGGCAGCCCCTCTCTGGAAACACCATATATTTT. Its protein product is CASSQDLRQPLSGNTIYF.

This clone was counted once. CDR3 sequence (DNA): TGTGCCAGCAGTTACCTAGGGGGTTCGGGTGGCTACACCTTC. Protein sequence: CASSYLGGSGGYTF. The genes are TRBV6-5 and TRBJ1-2; TRBD1 is a possible D gene (6 bases). Per germline, CDR1 MNHEY and CDR2 SVGAGI. This CDR3 spans 14 amino acids. V was cut by 2 bases and J by 7 bases, with 14 bases left in between.

The rearrangement links TRBV2 to TRBJ1-5; 10 nucleotides align to TRBD1. Germline assignment: CDR1 SNHLY and CDR2 FYNNEI. V was clipped by 7 bases and J by 5 bases; unmatched bases: 8. The CDR3 is 15 amino acids. The CDR3 DNA sequence: TGTGCCAGCAAGGGGACAGGGGCGGCAGATCAGCCCCAGCATTTT. Its translation: CASKGTGAADQPQHF.

The V call is TRBV5-4, the J call TRBJ1-2; 7 positions agree with TRBD1. CDR1 SGHNT and CDR2 YYREEE come from the germline V gene (reference sequence). The CDR3 totals 13 residues. V lost 9 bases, J lost 8 bases, and 13 bases stayed unmatched. CDR3 in DNA: TGTGCCACTATTACACAGGGGCGGTACGGCTACACCTTC. It translates to CATITQGRYGYTF.

In its sample, this clone was seen once. The chain carries TRBV30 and TRBJ1-5, with D perhaps matching TRBD1 (5 bases). The CDR3 has 14 residues. V was trimmed by 2 bases and J by 7 bases, leaving 15 bases between them. Germline V gene sequence: CDR1 GTSNPN, CDR2 SVGIG (reference sequence). Written as DNA, the CDR3 is TGTGCCTGGAGTACTACAGGTTCTGGGCAGCCCCAGCATTTT. Amino acids: CAWSTTGSGQPQHF.

This chain joins TRBV5-6 and TRBJ1-5; TRBD1 matches 8 bases. The CDR3 is made up of 17 amino acids. Germline trimming cut 2 bases from V and 2 bases from J; bases unmatched to any gene: 9. Germline CDR1 is SGHDT and CDR2 is YYEEEE. CDR3 loop: CASSFSPQTGGNQPQHF. CDR3 DNA sequence: TGTGCCAGCAGCTTCTCCCCCCAGACAGGGGGCAATCAGCCCCAGCATTTT. Full variable domain (outside the CDR3, taken from reference TRBV5-6 and TRBJ1-5): DAGVTQSPTHLIKTRGQQVTLRCSPKSGHDTVSWYQQALGQGPQFIFQYYEEEERQRGNFPDRFSGHQFPNYSSELNVNALLLGDSALYLCASSFSPQTGGNQPQHFGDGTRLSIL.

This clone was seen only once. The chain employs TRBV28 and TRBJ1-3, with TRBD1 matching over 10 bases. Germline CDR1 MDHEN, CDR2 SYDVKM. There are 16 residues in the CDR3. Trimming took 6 bases from V and 3 from J; bases not matched to a gene: 8. CDR3 region: CASSPLGTGDGNTIYF. CDR3 DNA sequence: TGTGCCAGCAGCCCTTTAGGGACAGGGGATGGAAACACCATATATTTT. Based on the CDR3 plus reference TRBV28 and TRBJ1-3, the full variable domain is DVKVTQSSRYLVKRTGEKVFLECVQDMDHENMFWYRQDPGLGLRLIYFSYDVKMKEKGDIPEGYSVSREKKERFSLILESASTNQTSMYLCASSPLGTGDGNTIYFGEGSWLTVV.

This rearrangement joins TRBV18 to TRBJ1-3; 8 bases map to TRBD1. CDR1 and CDR2 from the germline V gene are KGHSH and LQKENI. The CDR3 extends over 17 amino acids. V shed 2 bases and J 0 bases; nucleotides not matched to a gene: 6. DNA of the CDR3: TGTGCCAGCTCACCAGACCGGACAGGGCGCTCTGGAAACACCATATATTTT. Encoded protein: CASSPDRTGRSGNTIYF.

This sequence joins TRBV5-4 and TRBJ2-1; TRBD2 matches 11 bases. The V and J ends lost 3 bases and 7 bases, in that order; junction bases with no gene match: 3. This CDR3 is 14 amino acids long. Looked up from germline, CDR1 is SGHNT and CDR2 is YYREEE (reference sequence). The CDR3 sequence is CASSSGLAGNEQFF. In nucleotides, the CDR3 is TGTGCCAGCAGCTCCGGACTAGCGGGTAATGAGCAGTTCTTC. The whole variable domain, remainder taken from reference TRBV5-4 and TRBJ2-1, is ETGVTQSPTHLIKTRGQQVTLRCSSQSGHNTVSWYQQALGQGPQFIFQYYREEENGRGNFPPRFSGLQFPNYSSELNVNALELDDSALYLCASSSGLAGNEQFFGPGTRLTVL.

The J gene is TRBJ2-3, the V gene TRBV7-2, with 14 positions matching TRBD2. J was trimmed by 4 bases and V by 4 bases; bases with no gene match: 4. Germline V gives CDR1 SGHTA, CDR2 FQGNSA. This CDR3 spans 16 amino acids. In DNA, the CDR3 is TGTGCCAGCAGCTCGACTAGCGGGGGGGCTGCAGATACGCAGTATTTT. This sequence encodes CASSSTSGGAADTQYF.

The chain is built from TRBV7-2 and TRBJ1-1; possible D gene TRBD1, 5 bases. The CDR3 has 14 amino acids. The germline V gene has CDR1 SGHTA and CDR2 FQGNSA. Trimming pared 2 bases from V and 7 bases from J, leaving 14 bases between. The CDR3: CASSLSRGLDEAFF. DNA of the CDR3: TGTGCCAGCAGCTTATCAAGGGGTCTGGATGAAGCTTTCTTT.

The chain couples TRBV5-1 to TRBJ1-6; D not certain. Germline loops: CDR1 SGHRS, CDR2 YFSETQ. There are 15 residues in the CDR3. Trimming cost V 5 bases and J 3 bases, with 12 bases left between them. The CDR3 reads CASREGILYNSPLHF. CDR3 DNA sequence: TGCGCCAGCAGAGAGGGAATTCTCTATAATTCACCCCTCCACTTT.

The chain is built from TRBV28 and TRBJ1-5; weak D call: TRBD1 (5 bases). Per the germline V gene, CDR1 is MDHEN and CDR2 is SYDVKM. CDR3 length: 13 residues. Trimming took off 2 bases at V and 5 bases at J, with 7 bases between the two ends. The CDR3 loop reads CASSLGGDQPQHF. CDR3 bases: TGTGCCAGCAGTTTAGGGGGGGATCAGCCCCAGCATTTT.

V is TRBV29-1 and J is TRBJ2-5; the match to TRBD2 covers 8 bases. The J segment lost 3 bases and the V segment lost 1 base, leaving 7 bases of the junction unmatched. The V gene's germline CDR1 is SQVTM and CDR2 ANQGSEA. The CDR3 spans 15 residues. In nucleotides, the CDR3 is TGCAGCGTTGAAGGAGGACTAGCCTCTGAAGAGACCCAGTACTTC. Translated: CSVEGGLASEETQYF.

The chain recombines TRBV30 with TRBJ2-1; 9 bases agree with TRBD1. Germline trimming cut 0 bases from V and 6 bases from J; bases unmatched to any gene: 6. This CDR3 is 15 amino acids long. CDR1 and CDR2 (germline): GTSNPN, SVGIG (reference sequence). The CDR3 sequence is CAWSVDRGIVNEQFF. The CDR3 bases are TGTGCCTGGAGTGTCGACAGGGGGATTGTCAATGAGCAGTTCTTC.